Each of the 20 T cell receptor beta chains below was sequenced from the same sample in a study of PD-1 blockade in classical Hodgkin lymphoma. TCRdb's table, derived via immunoSEQ multiplex PCR, lists solely in-frame clones and lacks some. Of over 12,000 clones listed, around 64% were seen once; the top ten hold approximately 11%. Every one of the patients relapsed after autologous stem cell transplantation (brentuximab vedotin exposure was variable). The sequencing here drew on peripheral blood mononuclear cells (PBMCs), taken at baseline. The receptors originated from a human donor with classical Hodgkin lymphoma.

The chain joins TRBV5-6 to TRBJ2-1, with D uncertain. Trimming cost V 1 base and J 3 bases, with 8 bases left between them. The germline V gene encodes CDR1 SGHDT and CDR2 YYEEEE. This CDR3 comprises 14 residues. This CDR3 is CASSLFFDYNEQFF. CDR3 sequence (DNA): TGTGCCAGCAGCTTGTTTTTCGACTACAATGAGCAGTTCTTC.

This clone turned up a few times. V and J are TRBV9 and TRBJ2-1; D is possibly TRBD2 (5 bases). Looked up from germline, CDR1 is SGDLS and CDR2 is YYNGEE. The CDR3 runs 15 residues. Trimming removed 4 bases at V and 7 bases at J, with 18 bases between. The CDR3 spells CASSPHRTQMNEQFF. CDR3 coding DNA: TGTGCCAGCAGCCCCCACCGGACTCAAATGAATGAGCAGTTCTTC.

The V gene is TRBV5-4, the J gene TRBJ2-2; 12 bases match TRBD1. V shed 4 bases, J shed 5 bases, and the junction held 9 bases outside the gene matches. CDR1 SGHNT and CDR2 YYREEE come from the germline V gene (reference sequence). This CDR3 has 17 residues. CDR3 in amino acids: CASSDGPGQGATGELFF. The DNA of the CDR3 is TGTGCCAGCAGCGATGGGCCGGGACAGGGGGCGACCGGGGAGCTGTTTTTT.

This chain uses TRBV28 with TRBJ2-7; 7 bases agree with TRBD1. Per germline, CDR1 MDHEN and CDR2 SYDVKM. The CDR3 length is 16 residues. V lost 2 bases and J lost 5; bases outside the gene matches: 12. The CDR3: CASSLNPVTGLHEQYF. Here the CDR3 DNA reads TGTGCCAGCAGTTTAAACCCCGTGACAGGGCTCCACGAGCAGTACTTC.

V gene TRBV28 combines with J gene TRBJ2-3, with TRBD1 matching over 7 bases. The CDR3 length is 15 residues. The junction had 6 bases not matched to a gene; V was cut back by 4 bases and J by 2 bases. CDR1 and CDR2 (germline): MDHEN, SYDVKM. Here the CDR3 reads CASSWDSKYTDTQYF. The CDR3 region has the DNA TGTGCCAGCAGTTGGGACAGCAAGTACACAGATACGCAGTATTTT.

The rearrangement joins TRBV13 to TRBJ1-2; D might be TRBD1 (6 bases). Trimming removed 5 bases at V and 7 bases at J, with 32 bases between. Germline V gene lookup returns CDR1 PRHDT and CDR2 FYEKMQ (reference sequence). The CDR3 totals 19 residues. CDR3 sequence: CASSPLGGLEEEWMAGYTF. The CDR3 DNA follows: TGTGCCAGCAGCCCTCTAGGGGGGCTGGAAGAAGAATGGATGGCTGGCTACACCTTC.

The rearrangement joins TRBV7-9 to TRBJ2-7; 9 nucleotides line up with TRBD2. Germline V gene data show CDR1 as SEHNR and CDR2 as FQNEAQ (reference sequence). Trimming removed 5 bases from V and 7 bases from J; junction bases left unmatched: 12. There are 15 residues in the CDR3. The CDR3 loop is CASSLMTSGPVEQYF. CDR3 in DNA: TGTGCCAGCAGCCTTATGACTAGCGGACCCGTGGAGCAGTACTTC.

Points on this clone: Other nucleotide sequences from this sample produce the same CDR3. V is TRBV27 and J is TRBJ1-3; no clear D. The CDR3 spans 18 residues. The germline CDR1 and CDR2 sequences are MNHEY and SMNVEV (reference sequence). Deletions cut 1 base from V and 2 bases from J, with 18 bases between. This CDR3 is CASSLFSPDPTAGNTIYF. CDR3 coding DNA: TGTGCCAGCAGTTTATTCTCGCCCGACCCCACGGCTGGAAACACCATATATTTT.

The chain carries TRBV6-5 and TRBJ2-2; possible D gene TRBD2, 5 bases. Trimming removed 7 bases at V and 5 bases at J, with 17 bases between. The CDR3 runs 15 residues. Germline-derived CDR1 and CDR2 are MNHEY and SVGAGI. CDR3 in amino acids: CASNPEGPWTGELFF. The CDR3 DNA reads TGTGCCAGCAACCCCGAGGGCCCGTGGACCGGGGAGCTGTTTTTT.

The chain combines TRBV19 with TRBJ2-1; TRBD2 is a possible D gene (6 bases). Germline values: CDR1 LNHDA, CDR2 SQIVND (reference sequence). The CDR3 loop spans 15 amino acids. V lost 4 bases and J lost 0, with 10 bases in between. CDR3 DNA: TGTGCCAGTAGTAGCCGGGACTTCTCCTACAATGAGCAGTTCTTC. Protein sequence: CASSSRDFSYNEQFF.

This chain joins TRBV11-3 and TRBJ2-1, with 8 bases identical to TRBD2. Trimming took 6 bases from V and 7 from J; bases not matched to a gene: 8. Germline assignment: CDR1 SGHNT and CDR2 YENEEA. This CDR3 has 14 amino acids. CDR3 region: CASSVGGAWNEQFF. CDR3 DNA sequence: TGTGCCAGCAGTGTCGGGGGGGCTTGGAATGAGCAGTTCTTC.

The chain is built from TRBV19 and TRBJ1-1, with D uncertain. V lost 3 bases, J lost 1 base, and 12 bases lay in between. The length of the CDR3 is 15 residues. Germline V CDR1 and CDR2: LNHDA, SQIVND (reference sequence). CDR3 in amino acids: CASSIVARGNTEAFF. The DNA for the CDR3 is TGTGCCAGTAGTATCGTAGCACGGGGGAACACTGAAGCTTTCTTT. The full variable domain, its missing parts supplied by reference TRBV19 and TRBJ1-1, is DGGITQSPKYLFRKEGQNVTLSCEQNLNHDAMYWYRQDPGQGLRLIYYSQIVNDFQKGDIAEGYSVSREKKESFPLTVTSAQKNPTAFYLCASSIVARGNTEAFFGQGTRLTVV.

As for this clone: At one of its ends the junction is not consistent with the germline gene, which may arise from a read error. The chain joins TRBV10-3 to TRBJ2-4; D is unresolved. The CDR3 extends over 15 amino acids. CDR1 and CDR2 from the germline V gene are ENHRY and SYGVKD. CDR3 amino acids: CAISENPTARNIQYF. The CDR3 DNA reads as TGTGCCATCAGTGAGAACCCGACCGCCAGAAACATTCAGTACTTC.

The chain employs TRBV27 and TRBJ2-7; 7 bases match TRBD1. The CDR3 sequence is 14 residues long. Germline loops: CDR1 MNHEY, CDR2 SMNVEV (reference sequence). Trimming took 5 bases from V and 2 from J; bases not matched to a gene: 6. In DNA, the CDR3 is TGTGCCAGCAGTCCCCTGGGGACAGCCTACGAGCAGTACTTC. It codes for CASSPLGTAYEQYF.

This chain connects TRBV5-4 to TRBJ1-1, with 7 bases aligning to TRBD1. Looked up from germline, CDR1 is SGHNT and CDR2 is YYREEE (reference sequence). V lost 2 bases to trimming and J lost 2 bases; unmatched junction nucleotides: 6. There are 15 residues in the CDR3. The CDR3 loop is CASSFEGARNTEAFF. The CDR3 DNA sequence: TGTGCCAGCAGCTTCGAGGGGGCGCGTAACACTGAAGCTTTCTTT.

By frequency in the sample, this clone is medium-sized. The V gene is TRBV2, the J gene TRBJ2-7, with 10 bases that match TRBD2. The ends lost 7 bases at V and 6 bases at J; junction bases unmatched: 18. The CDR3 length is 17 residues. Per the germline V gene, CDR1 is SNHLY and CDR2 is FYNNEI. The CDR3, as DNA: TGTGCCAGCATAAGAGGGACTAGCGCCTCGACTTTAATCGAGCAGTACTTC. Translation: CASIRGTSASTLIEQYF.

The chain has TRBV19 and TRBJ2-2; maybe TRBD2 (6 bases). V lost 5 bases and J lost 6, with 13 bases in between. CDR1 and CDR2 from the germline V gene are LNHDA and SQIVND (reference sequence). The CDR3 consists of 14 residues. The CDR3 region is CASSPGVRAGELFF. The CDR3 DNA is TGTGCCAGTAGTCCGGGAGTTAGGGCCGGGGAGCTGTTTTTT.

The chain links TRBV28 to TRBJ2-5, with D unresolved. The CDR3 has 13 amino acids. V dropped 2 bases and J dropped 0 bases, with 4 bases sitting between them. Germline CDR1 MDHEN, CDR2 SYDVKM. The CDR3 protein is CASSLPYQETQYF. For the CDR3, the DNA is TGTGCCAGCAGTTTACCGTACCAAGAGACCCAGTACTTC.

This sequence joins TRBV28 and TRBJ2-3, with no clear D. Germline CDR1 MDHEN, CDR2 SYDVKM. This CDR3 is built from 11 residues. V was clipped by 6 bases and J by 6 bases, with 7 bases between them. The CDR3 protein is CASSPHDTQYF. The DNA for the CDR3 is TGTGCCAGCAGCCCACATGATACGCAGTATTTT.

As to this clone: Different DNA sequences within this sample yield the same CDR3. In DNA, the CDR3 is TGTGCTTCTAGCGTGGAACCCGGGGAGCTGTTTTTT. This codes for CASSVEPGELFF. The chain links TRBV2 to TRBJ2-2; D might be TRBD2 (6 bases). CDR3 size: 12 residues. Germline CDR1 SNHLY, CDR2 FYNNEI.